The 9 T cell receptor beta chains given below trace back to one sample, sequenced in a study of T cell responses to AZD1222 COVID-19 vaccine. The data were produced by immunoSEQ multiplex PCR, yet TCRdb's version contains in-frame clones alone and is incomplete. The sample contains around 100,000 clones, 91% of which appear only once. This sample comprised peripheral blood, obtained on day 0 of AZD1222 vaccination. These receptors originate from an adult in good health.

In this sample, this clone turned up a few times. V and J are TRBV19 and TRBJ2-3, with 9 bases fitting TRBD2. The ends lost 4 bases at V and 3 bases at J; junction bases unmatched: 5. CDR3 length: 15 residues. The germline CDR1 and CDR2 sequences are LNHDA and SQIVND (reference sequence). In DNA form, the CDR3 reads TGTGCCAGTAGTACAGTAGCGGGAGCGACAGATACGCAGTATTTT. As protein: CASSTVAGATDTQYF.

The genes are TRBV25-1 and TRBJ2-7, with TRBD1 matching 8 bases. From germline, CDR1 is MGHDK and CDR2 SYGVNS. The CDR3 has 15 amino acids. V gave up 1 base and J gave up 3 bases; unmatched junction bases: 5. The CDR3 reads CASSESGTGGYEQYF. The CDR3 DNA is TGTGCCAGCAGTGAATCAGGAACAGGGGGCTACGAGCAGTACTTC.

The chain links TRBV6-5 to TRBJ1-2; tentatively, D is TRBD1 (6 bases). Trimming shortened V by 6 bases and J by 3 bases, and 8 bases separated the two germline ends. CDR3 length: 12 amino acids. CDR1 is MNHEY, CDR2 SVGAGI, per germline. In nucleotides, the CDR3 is TGTGCCAGCAGCCAGGGGCACTATGGCTACACCTTC. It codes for CASSQGHYGYTF.

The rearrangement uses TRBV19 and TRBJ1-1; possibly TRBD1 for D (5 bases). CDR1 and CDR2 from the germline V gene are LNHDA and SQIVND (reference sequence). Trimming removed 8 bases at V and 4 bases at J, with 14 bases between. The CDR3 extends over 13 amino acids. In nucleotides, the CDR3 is TGTGCCAGTGGTGAGGCGGGGGTCACTGAAGCTTTCTTT. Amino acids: CASGEAGVTEAFF.

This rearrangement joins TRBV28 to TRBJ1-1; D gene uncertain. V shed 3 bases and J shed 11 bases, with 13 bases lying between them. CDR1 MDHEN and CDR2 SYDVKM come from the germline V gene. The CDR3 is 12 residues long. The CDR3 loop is CASSLLGKRAFF. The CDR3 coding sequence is TGTGCCAGCAGTTTGTTGGGGAAGCGGGCTTTCTTT.

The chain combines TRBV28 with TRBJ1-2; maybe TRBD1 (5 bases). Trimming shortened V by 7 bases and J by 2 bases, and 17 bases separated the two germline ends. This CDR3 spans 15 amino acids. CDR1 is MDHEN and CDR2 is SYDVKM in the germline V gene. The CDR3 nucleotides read TGTGCCAGCACTTCCGGGACCTCAAGGAACTATGGCTACACCTTC. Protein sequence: CASTSGTSRNYGYTF.

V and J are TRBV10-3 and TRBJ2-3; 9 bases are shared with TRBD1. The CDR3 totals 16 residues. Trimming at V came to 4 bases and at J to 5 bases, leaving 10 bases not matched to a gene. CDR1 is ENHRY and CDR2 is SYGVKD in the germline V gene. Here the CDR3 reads CAISGTGTGRKDTQYF. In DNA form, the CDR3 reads TGTGCCATCAGTGGAACCGGGACAGGGAGGAAAGATACGCAGTATTTT.

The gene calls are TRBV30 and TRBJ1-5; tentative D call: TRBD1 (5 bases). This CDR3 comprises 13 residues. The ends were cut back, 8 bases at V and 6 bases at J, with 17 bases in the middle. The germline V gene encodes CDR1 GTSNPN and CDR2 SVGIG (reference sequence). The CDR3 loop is CAPKGTGGQPQHF. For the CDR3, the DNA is TGTGCCCCCAAAGGGACCGGGGGTCAGCCCCAGCATTTT. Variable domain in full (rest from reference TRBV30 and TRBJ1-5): SQTIHQWPATLVQPVGSPLSLECTVEGTSNPNLYWYRQAAGRGLQLLFYSVGIGQISSEVPQNLSASRPQDRQFILSSKKLLLSDSGFYLCAPKGTGGQPQHFGDGTRLSIL.

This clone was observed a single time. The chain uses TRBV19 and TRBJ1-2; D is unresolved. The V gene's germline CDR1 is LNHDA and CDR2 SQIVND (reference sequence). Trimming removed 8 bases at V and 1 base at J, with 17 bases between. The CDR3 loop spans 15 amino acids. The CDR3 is CASSYDPTVNYGYTF. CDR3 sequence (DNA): TGTGCCAGTTCCTACGATCCGACTGTTAACTATGGCTACACCTTC.